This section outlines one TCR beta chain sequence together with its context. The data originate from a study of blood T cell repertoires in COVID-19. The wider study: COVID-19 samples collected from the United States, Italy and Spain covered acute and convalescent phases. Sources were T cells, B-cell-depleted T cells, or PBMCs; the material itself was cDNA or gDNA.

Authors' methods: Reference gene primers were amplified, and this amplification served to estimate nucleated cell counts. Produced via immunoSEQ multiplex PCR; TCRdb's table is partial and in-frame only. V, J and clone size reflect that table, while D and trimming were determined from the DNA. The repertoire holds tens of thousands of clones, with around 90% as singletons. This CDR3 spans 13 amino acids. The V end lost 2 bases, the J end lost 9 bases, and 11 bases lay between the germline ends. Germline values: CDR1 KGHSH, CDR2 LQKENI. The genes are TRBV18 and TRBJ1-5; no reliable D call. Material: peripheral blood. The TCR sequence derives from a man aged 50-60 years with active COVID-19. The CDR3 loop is CASSPGSSVPQHF. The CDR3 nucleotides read TGTGCCAGCTCACCAGGGAGCTCGGTGCCCCAGCATTTT.